The present T cell receptor beta chain was sequenced within a study of Graves' ophthalmopathy and Graves' hyperthyroidism. Study context: Samples of peripheral blood were obtained at initial diagnosis, prior to treatment of any kind. General study points: Blood contained most expanded thyroid clonotypes exceeding 0.001 frequency. Ophthalmopathy progression was predicted with 55% to 71% sensitivity and roughly 72% specificity.

Amplification of the TCR beta CDR3 regions used RNA transcripts (as template). Investigators did first-round RT-PCR with HTBI primers, then second-round multiplex PCR. TCRdb re-derived calls from the multiplex PCR reads in MiXCR, one entry per CDR3 protein. This table has hundreds of thousands of distinct CDR3 sequences, 15% appearing once. The table lists this clonotype with many counts. Its antigen is as yet unknown. Fresh peripheral blood (approximately 9.2 ml) yielded the PBMCs. Germline lookup yields CDR1 SGHRS and CDR2 YFSETQ. The CDR3 runs to 16 residues. J gave up 8 bases and V 3 bases, and 9 bases lay outside the gene matches.

The source of this sequence is a woman between 18 and 29 years old with stable Graves' hyperthyroidism. The genes are TRBV5-1 and TRBJ1-6; 9 bases are a match to TRBD1. Material for sequencing was peripheral blood. CDR3 DNA: TGCGCCAGCAGCTCACAGGGGGCTCGTCCGGATTCACCCCTCCACTTT. Translated, it gives CASSSQGARPDSPLHF.